The rows below give T cell receptor beta chains drawn from one sample of a study of CD8 T cells in Susac syndrome. One entry per CDR3 protein, called by TCRdb with MiXCR from the immunoSEQ multiplex PCR reads. The sample lists roughly 150,000 distinct CDR3 sequences; approximately 95% were seen once. The sequencing input was CD4+ T cells from PBMCs. The origin of the receptors is a human donor with Susac syndrome. Both conserved end residues are trimmed from each CDR3. D genes are given only for firm matches.

cdr3_aa,d_call,v_call,j_call
ASSLGHAKAF,NA,TRBV12-3/TRBV12-4,TRBJ1-1
ASTEQGPGELF,NA,TRBV6-5,TRBJ2-2
ASSDSGQRRNYGYT,TRBD1,TRBV2,TRBJ1-2
ASSPGLSGETQY,NA,TRBV6-5,TRBJ2-5
ASSESVGNQPQH,NA,TRBV2,TRBJ1-5
SASQESNYGYT,NA,TRBV20-1,TRBJ1-2
ASRGAGGRVDEQY,NA,TRBV5-1,TRBJ2-7
ASSDLQGRGSNQPQH,NA,TRBV12-3/TRBV12-4,TRBJ1-5
ASSLRLTGSQETQY,TRBD1,TRBV11-2,TRBJ2-5
SLGAGGSYGYT,TRBD1,TRBV20-1,TRBJ1-2
ASSPIGRANTGELF,NA,TRBV3-1,TRBJ2-2
SLLPPVRGGYT,NA,TRBV29-1,TRBJ1-2
ASSRDRENYGYT,TRBD1,TRBV18,TRBJ1-2
ASSYSANYGYT,NA,TRBV6-5,TRBJ1-2
ATRGEGGSYEQY,NA,TRBV6-2/TRBV6-3,TRBJ2-7
ASSQDGTGNIQY,TRBD1,TRBV4-1,TRBJ2-4
ASSEQSGRQTQY,NA,TRBV2,TRBJ2-5
SVGLDRTEQY,NA,TRBV29-1,TRBJ2-7
ASSPEQGAYEQY,TRBD1,TRBV18,TRBJ2-7
SASREGGGEDTQY,TRBD2,TRBV20-1,TRBJ2-3
ASSSGLAGHDEQY,TRBD2,TRBV5-1,TRBJ2-7
ASSATGIAQY,NA,TRBV18,TRBJ2-5
ATQRGAPNYGYT,NA,TRBV6-5,TRBJ1-2
ASSSPGTGAGTGNTIY,TRBD1,TRBV19,TRBJ1-3
ASSPSRGGGNTEAF,NA,TRBV3-1,TRBJ1-1
SVDRGYTGELF,TRBD1,TRBV29-1,TRBJ2-2
ASSWGGKREAKNIQY,NA,TRBV7-2,TRBJ2-4
SASYQAVTYEQY,NA,TRBV20-1,TRBJ2-7
ASSVASGGSNTGELF,TRBD2,TRBV9,TRBJ2-2
ASSPQVNTEAF,NA,TRBV18,TRBJ1-1
ASSPERGGLEQY,TRBD2,TRBV18,TRBJ2-7
ASSVQVAGFTDTQY,TRBD2,TRBV9,TRBJ2-3
APVGRTGELF,NA,TRBV21-1,TRBJ2-2
ASRFREKGTQY,NA,TRBV6-2/TRBV6-3,TRBJ2-5
ASSYGQGYNSPLH,NA,TRBV6-2/TRBV6-3,TRBJ1-6
ASRMGGGANEQF,TRBD2,TRBV10-2,TRBJ2-1
SVGDGYYEQY,NA,TRBV29-1,TRBJ2-7
SVVVFSTDTQY,NA,TRBV29-1,TRBJ2-3
SAGGEETQY,NA,TRBV20-1,TRBJ2-5
ASWGRADTQY,NA,TRBV5-1,TRBJ2-3
ASSQRAPGQLNSPLH,NA,TRBV16,TRBJ1-6